This is a list of T cell receptor beta chains from one sample in a study of T cells after somatic rescue of genetic block. Assay used: immunoSEQ multiplex PCR; TCRdb lists only in-frame clones, some missing. The sample shows approximately 65,000 clones, approximately 90% of them seen only once. Sequences were obtained from peripheral blood mononuclear cells (PBMCs). These receptors originate from a man aged 40-49 years. The CDR3 runs from the conserved cysteine through the conserved F or W. D genes are given only for firm matches.

V	length	J	D	DNA	CDR3
TRBV11-2	15	TRBJ1-1	-	TGTGCCAGCAGCTTAGATCTCCGGAGGGGCACTGAAGCTTTCTTT	CASSLDLRRGTEAFF
TRBV7-9	14	TRBJ2-5	TRBD1	TGTGCCAGCAGCTCCTGGGACAGACAAGAGACCCAGTACTTC	CASSSWDRQETQYF
TRBV4-3	14	TRBJ2-3	-	TGCGCCAGCAGCCATCATGACAGGTCAGATACGCAGTATTTT	CASSHHDRSDTQYF
TRBV6-5	13	TRBJ1-5	-	TGTGCCAGCAGTTACGAGAGCAATCAGCCCCAGCATTTT	CASSYESNQPQHF
TRBV6-6	14	TRBJ2-7	TRBD2	TGTGCCAGCAGGGGACTAGCGCCCCACTACGAGCAGTACTTC	CASRGLAPHYEQYF
TRBV4-3	16	TRBJ1-2	TRBD1	TGCGCCAGCAGCCAAGAGGGGGACAGGGGGGACTATGGCTACACCTTC	CASSQEGDRGDYGYTF
TRBV5-5	16	TRBJ2-5	-	TGTGCCAGCAGCCGGTCAACCCTCCAGGGGGGAGAGACCCAGTACTTC	CASSRSTLQGGETQYF
TRBV7-9	17	TRBJ2-7	TRBD2	TGTGCCAGCAGCTTAGCTGGGGCTAGCGGGCTTCCCTACGAGCAGTACTTC	CASSLAGASGLPYEQYF
TRBV7-9	14	TRBJ1-5	-	TGTGCCAGCAGCTCAGGGACTCACAATCAGCCCCAGCATTTT	CASSSGTHNQPQHF
TRBV6-6	15	TRBJ2-7	-	TGTGCCAGCAGGTCAGCCGGGCAACCTAGGGACGAGCAGTACTTC	CASRSAGQPRDEQYF
TRBV6-6	13	TRBJ2-7	-	TGTGCCAGCAGTCGGGGTGGACGGGGCGAGCAGTACTTC	CASSRGGRGEQYF